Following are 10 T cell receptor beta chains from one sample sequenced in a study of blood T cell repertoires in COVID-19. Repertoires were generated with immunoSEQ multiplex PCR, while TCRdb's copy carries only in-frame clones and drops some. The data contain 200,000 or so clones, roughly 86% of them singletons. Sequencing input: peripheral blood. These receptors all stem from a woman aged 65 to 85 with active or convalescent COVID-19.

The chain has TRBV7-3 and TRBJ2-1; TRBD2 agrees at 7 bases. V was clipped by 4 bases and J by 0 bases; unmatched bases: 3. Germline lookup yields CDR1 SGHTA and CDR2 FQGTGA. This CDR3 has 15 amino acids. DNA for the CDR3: TGTGCCAGCAGCTCCAGCGGGAACTCCTACAATGAGCAGTTCTTC. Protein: CASSSSGNSYNEQFF.

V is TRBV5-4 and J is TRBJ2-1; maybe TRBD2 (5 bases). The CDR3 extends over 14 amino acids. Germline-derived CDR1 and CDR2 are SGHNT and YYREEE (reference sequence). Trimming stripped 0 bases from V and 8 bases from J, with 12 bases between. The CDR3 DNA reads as TGTGCCAGCAGCTTGGAGTCTAGCTTCCATGAGCAGTTCTTC. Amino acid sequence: CASSLESSFHEQFF.

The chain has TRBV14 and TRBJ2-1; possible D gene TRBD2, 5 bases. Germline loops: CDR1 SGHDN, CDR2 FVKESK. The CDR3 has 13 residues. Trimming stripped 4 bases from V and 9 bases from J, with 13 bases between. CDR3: CASSLPRGGEQFF. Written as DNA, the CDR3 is TGTGCCAGCAGCCTCCCTAGAGGAGGTGAGCAGTTCTTC.

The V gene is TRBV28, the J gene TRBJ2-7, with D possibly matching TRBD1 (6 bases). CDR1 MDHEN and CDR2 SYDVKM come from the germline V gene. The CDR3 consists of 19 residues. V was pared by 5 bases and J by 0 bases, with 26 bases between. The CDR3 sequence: CASSLEHRDNPRRSYEQYF. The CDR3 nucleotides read TGTGCCAGCAGTCTAGAACACCGGGACAACCCTCGCCGCTCCTACGAGCAGTACTTC. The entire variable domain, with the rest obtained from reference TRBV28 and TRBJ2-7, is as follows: DVKVTQSSRYLVKRTGEKVFLECVQDMDHENMFWYRQDPGLGLRLIYFSYDVKMKEKGDIPEGYSVSREKKERFSLILESASTNQTSMYLCASSLEHRDNPRRSYEQYFGPGTRLTVT.

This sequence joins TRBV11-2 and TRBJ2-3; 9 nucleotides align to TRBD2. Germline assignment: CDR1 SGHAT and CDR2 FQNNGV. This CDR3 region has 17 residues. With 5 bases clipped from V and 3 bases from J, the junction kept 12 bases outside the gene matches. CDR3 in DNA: TGTGCCAGCAGCGGCGCGGGGCTAGCGGGACTGACAGATACGCAGTATTTT. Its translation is CASSGAGLAGLTDTQYF.

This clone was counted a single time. The CDR3 is CASSIGTGIYEQYF. The DNA for the CDR3 is TGCGCCAGCAGCATTGGGACAGGGATATACGAGCAGTACTTC. The chain employs TRBV5-1 and TRBJ2-7; 9 bases are a match to TRBD1. Germline CDR1 reads SGHRS; CDR2 reads YFSETQ. The junction had 6 bases not matched to a gene; V was cut back by 4 bases and J by 4 bases. The CDR3 has 14 residues.

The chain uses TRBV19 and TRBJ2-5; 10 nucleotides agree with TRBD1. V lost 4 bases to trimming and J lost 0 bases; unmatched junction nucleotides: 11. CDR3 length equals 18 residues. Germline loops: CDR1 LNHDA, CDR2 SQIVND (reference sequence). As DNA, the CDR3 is TGTGCCAGTAGTACTAGGACAGGGGGTATCCGGTACCAAGAGACCCAGTACTTC. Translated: CASSTRTGGIRYQETQYF.

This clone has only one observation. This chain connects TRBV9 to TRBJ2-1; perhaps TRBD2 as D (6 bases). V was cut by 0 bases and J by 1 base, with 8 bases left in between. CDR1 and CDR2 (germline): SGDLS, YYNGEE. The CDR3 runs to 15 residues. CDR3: CASSVGRESYNEQFF. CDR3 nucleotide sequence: TGTGCCAGCAGCGTAGGGAGGGAGTCCTACAATGAGCAGTTCTTC. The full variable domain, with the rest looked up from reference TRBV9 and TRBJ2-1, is DSGVTQTPKHLITATGQRVTLRCSPRSGDLSVYWYQQSLDQGLQFLIQYYNGEERAKGNILERFSAQQFPDLHSELNLSSLELGDSALYFCASSVGRESYNEQFFGPGTRLTVL.

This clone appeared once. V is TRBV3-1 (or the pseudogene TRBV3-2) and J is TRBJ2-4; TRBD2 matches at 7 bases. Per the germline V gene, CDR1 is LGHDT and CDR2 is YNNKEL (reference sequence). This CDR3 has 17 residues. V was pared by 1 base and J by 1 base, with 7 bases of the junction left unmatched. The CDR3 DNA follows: TGTGCCAGCAGCCAAGTGGGGGGGTCTGAGGCCAAAAACATTCAGTACTTC. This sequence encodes CASSQVGGSEAKNIQYF.

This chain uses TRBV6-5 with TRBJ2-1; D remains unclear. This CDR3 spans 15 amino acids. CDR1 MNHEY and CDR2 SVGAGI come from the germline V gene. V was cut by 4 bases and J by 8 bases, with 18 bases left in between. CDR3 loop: CASSLRPTGTDEQFF. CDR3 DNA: TGTGCCAGCAGTTTGCGGCCTACCGGCACGGATGAGCAGTTCTTC.